The 19 T cell receptor beta chains listed next were all sequenced from one sample in a study of technical replicates of blood from several donors. The repertoire was sequenced with immunoSEQ multiplex PCR; TCRdb's copy has only in-frame clones and lacks some. The profile shows tens of thousands of clones, about 94% of them singletons. Sample: T cells isolated from PBMCs. These receptors were collected from a human donor in good health.

CDR3 region: CASSLGLAGGGEQFF. The CDR3, as DNA: TGTGCCAGCAGCTTAGGACTAGCGGGAGGGGGTGAGCAGTTCTTC. V and J are TRBV11-1 and TRBJ2-1; 14 nucleotides agree with TRBD2. The length of the CDR3 is 15 residues. Trimming at V came to 1 base and at J to 9 bases, leaving 2 bases not matched to a gene. Looked up from germline, CDR1 is SGHAT and CDR2 is FQDESV (reference sequence).

CDR3 DNA sequence: TGCGCCAGCAGCCAAGATTTTGTCGCCGGGTCTGGAAACACCATATATTTT. Its protein is CASSQDFVAGSGNTIYF. This sequence joins TRBV4-1 and TRBJ1-3; no firm D call. CDR1 and CDR2 (germline): MGHRA, YSYEKL. This CDR3 is 17 amino acids long. V was shortened by 0 bases and J by 1 base, with 13 bases between the two germline ends.

The J gene is TRBJ2-7, the V gene TRBV6-1, with D possibly being TRBD2 (5 bases). There are 14 residues in the CDR3. V was shortened by 5 bases and J by 1 base, with 12 bases between the two germline ends. Germline loops: CDR1 MNHNS, CDR2 SASEGT. The DNA for the CDR3 is TGTGCCAGCAGTCTGGAGCGGTGGTCCTACGAGCAGTACTTC. Protein product: CASSLERWSYEQYF.

The chain carries TRBV5-1 and TRBJ2-5, with D tentatively TRBD2 (5 bases). Germline V gene sequence: CDR1 SGHRS, CDR2 YFSETQ. V was trimmed by 4 bases and J by 0 bases, leaving 10 bases between them. The CDR3 sequence is 14 residues long. CDR3 in DNA: TGCGCCAGCAGCCAGTACGGGAACCAAGAGACCCAGTACTTC. It yields the protein CASSQYGNQETQYF.

The chain employs TRBV7-3 and TRBJ1-1, with TRBD1 as a possible D gene (5 bases). Trimming took 1 base from V and 6 from J, leaving 12 bases between them. CDR3 size: 14 residues. Germline assignment: CDR1 SGHTA and CDR2 FQGTGA. The CDR3, as DNA: TGTGCCAGCAGCTTAATCGCACAGGTTTCTGAAGCTTTCTTT. Its protein is CASSLIAQVSEAFF.

The chain combines TRBV28 with TRBJ2-1; 8 nucleotides match TRBD2. With 8 bases clipped from V and 8 bases from J, the junction kept 11 bases outside the gene matches. This CDR3 has 14 amino acids. Germline CDR1 is MDHEN and CDR2 is SYDVKM. In DNA, the CDR3 is TGTGCCAGCCGAGGTAGCGGGGAGGCCTATGAGCAGTTCTTC. Translated, it gives CASRGSGEAYEQFF. The variable domain in full, completed from reference TRBV28 and TRBJ2-1, reads DVKVTQSSRYLVKRTGEKVFLECVQDMDHENMFWYRQDPGLGLRLIYFSYDVKMKEKGDIPEGYSVSREKKERFSLILESASTNQTSMYLCASRGSGEAYEQFFGPGTRLTVL.

The rearrangement joins TRBV4-2 to TRBJ2-2; D ambiguous. Trimming left V 7 bases short and J 7 bases short, with 7 bases between. Per germline, CDR1 LGHNA and CDR2 YNFKEQ. This CDR3 is 11 amino acids long. The CDR3 spells CASNKNGELFF. The CDR3 nucleotides read TGTGCCAGCAACAAGAACGGGGAGCTGTTTTTT.

The chain uses TRBV6-5 and TRBJ2-7; a weak D match, TRBD1 (5 bases). V dropped 2 bases and J dropped 7 bases, with 18 bases sitting between them. The CDR3 is 15 residues long. CDR1 is MNHEY, CDR2 SVGAGI, per germline. This chain's CDR3 is CASSYKGVHYGEQYF. CDR3 coding DNA: TGTGCCAGCAGTTACAAAGGGGTCCACTATGGGGAGCAGTACTTC.

CDR3 nucleotides: TGTGCCAGCAGCTTGTCAGCCACCCAAGCGCCCCAGTACTTC. It translates to CASSLSATQAPQYF. The V gene is TRBV5-4, the J gene TRBJ2-5; no firm D call. Looked up from germline, CDR1 is SGHNT and CDR2 is YYREEE (reference sequence). V was shortened by 1 base and J by 9 bases, with 16 bases between the two germline ends. CDR3 length: 14 amino acids.

The J gene is TRBJ2-2, the V gene TRBV6-6; D is uncertain. Trimming stripped 5 bases from V and 0 bases from J, with 10 bases between. The V gene's germline CDR1 is MNHNY and CDR2 SVGAGI (reference sequence). The CDR3 covers 15 residues. Written as DNA, the CDR3 is TGTGCCAGCAGTCGAGATGACACGAACACCGGGGAGCTGTTTTTT. Amino acids: CASSRDDTNTGELFF.

The chain employs TRBV6-5 and TRBJ2-7, with 8 bases that match TRBD1. Germline CDR1 is MNHEY and CDR2 is SVGAGI. The ends lost 2 bases at V and 5 bases at J; junction bases unmatched: 8. The CDR3 is 15 residues long. The CDR3 sequence: CASSYKETGVHEQYF. DNA for the CDR3: TGTGCCAGCAGTTACAAGGAGACAGGGGTCCACGAGCAGTACTTC.

The rearrangement joins TRBV6-5 to TRBJ2-1; a weak D match, TRBD2 (6 bases). The CDR3 contains 15 residues. The V end was cut by 10 bases, the J end by 2 bases, with 18 bases between. CDR1 is MNHEY, CDR2 SVGAGI, per germline. The CDR3 nucleotides are TGTGCCACTGGGGGGAGACCCGTGACCTACAATGAGCAGTTCTTC. The encoded protein is CATGGRPVTYNEQFF.

The chain carries TRBV10-3 and TRBJ1-1; D remains ambiguous. Trimming shortened V by 4 bases and J by 2 bases, and 8 bases separated the two germline ends. Germline loops: CDR1 ENHRY, CDR2 SYGVKD. The CDR3 contains 13 residues. The CDR3 is CAISVQTNTEAFF. The CDR3 region has the DNA TGTGCCATCAGTGTACAGACAAACACTGAAGCTTTCTTT.

The V gene is TRBV28, the J gene TRBJ2-7; D is possibly TRBD1 (6 bases). CDR3 length: 13 amino acids. CDR1 is MDHEN, CDR2 SYDVKM, per germline. Trimming removed 7 bases from V and 5 bases from J, with 15 bases in between. For the CDR3, the DNA is TGTGCCAGCAAAATGAACAGGGACCACGAGCAGTACTTC. This encodes CASKMNRDHEQYF.

V usage is TRBV11-2 and J usage is TRBJ1-3; D unresolved. The germline V gene has CDR1 SGHAT and CDR2 FQNNGV. V gave up 4 bases and J gave up 0 bases, with 13 bases separating them. The CDR3 is 16 residues long. The chain's CDR3 is CASSSLTWSSGNTIYF. CDR3 sequence (DNA): TGTGCCAGCAGCTCGTTGACTTGGAGCTCTGGAAACACCATATATTTT.

The chain carries TRBV4-1 and TRBJ2-5, with a possible D match to TRBD2 (6 bases). CDR3 size: 18 residues. Per the germline V gene, CDR1 is MGHRA and CDR2 is YSYEKL. The V end was cut by 1 base, the J end by 7 bases, with 25 bases between. The CDR3 DNA is TGCGCCAGCAGCCAAGTTGCCCCGGGACTCAACCCCGCTGGGACCCAGTACTTC. Protein: CASSQVAPGLNPAGTQYF.

This clone was detected only once. This chain connects TRBV9 to TRBJ2-7; D possibly corresponds to TRBD2 (7 bases). Germline values: CDR1 SGDLS, CDR2 YYNGEE. This CDR3 is 19 amino acids long. V dropped 3 bases and J dropped 7 bases, with 32 bases sitting between them. The CDR3 reads CASSAEKGEGISTLTEQYF. The DNA of the CDR3 is TGTGCCAGCAGCGCCGAGAAGGGGGAGGGAATATCTACATTAACGGAGCAGTACTTC.

The chain is built from TRBV10-1 and TRBJ1-2; tentative D call: TRBD1 (5 bases). The CDR3 has 15 residues. CDR1 is WNHNN, CDR2 SYGVQD, per germline (reference sequence). Trimming shortened V by 5 bases and J by 5 bases, and 18 bases separated the two germline ends. This CDR3 is CASSPTQGLMYGYTF. The CDR3 DNA is TGCGCCAGCAGTCCGACCCAGGGATTAATGTATGGCTACACCTTC.

The rearrangement links TRBV6-5 to TRBJ1-1; 8 bases match TRBD1. V was clipped by 6 bases and J by 10 bases; unmatched bases: 7. Germline assignment: CDR1 MNHEY and CDR2 SVGAGI. This CDR3 comprises 12 residues. The CDR3 coding sequence is TGTGCCAGCAGCGACCAGGGGGCTGGAGCTTTCTTT. It specifies CASSDQGAGAFF.